The clone carrying this TCR beta chain has just one count. Authors' methods: Amplified reference gene primers provided the basis for estimating nucleated cell counts. Assay: immunoSEQ multiplex PCR; the TCRdb copy retains only in-frame clones and omits some. V and J calls and clone size are given by that table; D and trimming were obtained from the DNA. This table holds 110,000 or so clones, roughly 84% found once. These data are taken from a study of blood T cell repertoires in COVID-19. Study as a whole: In each case, the material was cDNA or gDNA derived from T cells, B-cell-depleted T cells, or PBMCs.

This receptor was identified in a man aged 40-49 years with acute or convalescent COVID-19. The sequenced sample consisted of peripheral blood.

The CDR3 protein is CASGLTPTGVTEAFF. The CDR3, as DNA: TGTGCTAGTGGTTTGACTCCTACAGGGGTCACTGAAGCTTTCTTT. The genes are TRBV12-5 and TRBJ1-1; 7 nucleotides line up with TRBD1. Germline V CDR1 and CDR2: LGHNT, FRNRAP. CDR3 size: 15 residues. V was pared by 2 bases and J by 4 bases, with 7 bases of the junction left unmatched.